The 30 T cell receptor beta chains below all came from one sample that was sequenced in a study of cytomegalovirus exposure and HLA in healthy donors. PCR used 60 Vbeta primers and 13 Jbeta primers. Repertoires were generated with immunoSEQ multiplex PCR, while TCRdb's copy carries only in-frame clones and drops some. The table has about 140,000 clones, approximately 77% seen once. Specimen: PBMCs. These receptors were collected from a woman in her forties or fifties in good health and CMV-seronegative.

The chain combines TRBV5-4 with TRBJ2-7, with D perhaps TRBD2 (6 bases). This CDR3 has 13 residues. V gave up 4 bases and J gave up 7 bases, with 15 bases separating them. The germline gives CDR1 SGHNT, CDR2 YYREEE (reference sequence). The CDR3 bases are TGTGCCAGCAGCCCGGGACTGTCCCCGGAGCAGTACTTC. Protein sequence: CASSPGLSPEQYF.

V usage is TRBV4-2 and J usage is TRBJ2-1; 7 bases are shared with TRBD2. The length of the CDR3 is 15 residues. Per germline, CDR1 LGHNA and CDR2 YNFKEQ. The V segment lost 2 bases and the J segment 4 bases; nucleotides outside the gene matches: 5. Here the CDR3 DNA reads TGTGCCAGCAGCCAACCGGGGGGTTCGTACAATGAGCAGTTCTTC. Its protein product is CASSQPGGSYNEQFF.

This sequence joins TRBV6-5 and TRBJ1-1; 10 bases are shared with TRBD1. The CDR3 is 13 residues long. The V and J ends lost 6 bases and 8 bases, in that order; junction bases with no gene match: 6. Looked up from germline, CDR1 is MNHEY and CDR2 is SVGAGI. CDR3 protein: CASRRQGAVEAFF. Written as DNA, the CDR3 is TGTGCCAGCAGACGACAGGGGGCCGTGGAAGCTTTCTTT.

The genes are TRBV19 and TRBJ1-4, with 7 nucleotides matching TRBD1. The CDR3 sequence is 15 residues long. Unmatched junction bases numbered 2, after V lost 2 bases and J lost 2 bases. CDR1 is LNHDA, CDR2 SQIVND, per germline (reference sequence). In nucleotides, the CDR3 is TGTGCCAGTAGTATAACACAGGGGACTAATGAAAAACTGTTTTTT. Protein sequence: CASSITQGTNEKLFF.

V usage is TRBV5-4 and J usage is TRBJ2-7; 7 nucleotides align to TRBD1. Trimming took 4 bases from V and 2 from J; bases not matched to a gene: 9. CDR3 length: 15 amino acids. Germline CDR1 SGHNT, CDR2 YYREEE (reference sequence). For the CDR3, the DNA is TGTGCCAGCAGCCGTAAGACAGGGATCCCCTACGAGCAGTACTTC. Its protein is CASSRKTGIPYEQYF. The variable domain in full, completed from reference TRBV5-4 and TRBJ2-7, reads ETGVTQSPTHLIKTRGQQVTLRCSSQSGHNTVSWYQQALGQGPQFIFQYYREEENGRGNFPPRFSGLQFPNYSSELNVNALELDDSALYLCASSRKTGIPYEQYFGPGTRLTVT.

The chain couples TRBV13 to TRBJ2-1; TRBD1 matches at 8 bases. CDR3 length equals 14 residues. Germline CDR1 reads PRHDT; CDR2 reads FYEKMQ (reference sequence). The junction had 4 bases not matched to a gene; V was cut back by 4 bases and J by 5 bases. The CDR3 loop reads CASSSNRGNNEQFF. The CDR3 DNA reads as TGTGCCAGCAGCTCCAACAGGGGGAACAATGAGCAGTTCTTC.

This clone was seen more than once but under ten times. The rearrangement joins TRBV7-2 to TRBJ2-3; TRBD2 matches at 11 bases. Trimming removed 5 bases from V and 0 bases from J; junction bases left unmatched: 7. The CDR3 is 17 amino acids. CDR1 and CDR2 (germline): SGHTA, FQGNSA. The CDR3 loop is CASSDRLAGRSTDTQYF. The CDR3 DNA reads TGTGCCAGCAGCGATAGACTAGCGGGGAGAAGCACAGATACGCAGTATTTT.

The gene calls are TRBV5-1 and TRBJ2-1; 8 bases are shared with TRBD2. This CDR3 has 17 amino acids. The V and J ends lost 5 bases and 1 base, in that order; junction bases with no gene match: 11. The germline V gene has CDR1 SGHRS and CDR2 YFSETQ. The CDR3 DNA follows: TGCGCCAGCAGTCTGAGTCAGCGGGGGTGGTCCTACAATGAGCAGTTCTTC. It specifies CASSLSQRGWSYNEQFF.

CDR3 DNA sequence: TGCGCCAGCAGCTTCCGCGGGACAGGGGGCGACGAGCAGTACTTC. Amino acids: CASSFRGTGGDEQYF. The rearrangement joins TRBV5-1 to TRBJ2-5, with TRBD1 matching 12 bases. The end of the DNA is better explained by TRBJ2-7, so the J call may be wrong. This CDR3 has 15 amino acids. In germline, CDR1 is SGHRS, CDR2 YFSETQ.

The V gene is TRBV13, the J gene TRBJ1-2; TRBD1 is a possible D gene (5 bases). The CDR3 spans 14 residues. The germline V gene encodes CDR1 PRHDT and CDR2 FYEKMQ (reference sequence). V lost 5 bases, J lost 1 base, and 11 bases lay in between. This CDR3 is CASSPRQYNYGYTF. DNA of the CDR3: TGTGCCAGCAGCCCCCGACAGTATAACTATGGCTACACCTTC.

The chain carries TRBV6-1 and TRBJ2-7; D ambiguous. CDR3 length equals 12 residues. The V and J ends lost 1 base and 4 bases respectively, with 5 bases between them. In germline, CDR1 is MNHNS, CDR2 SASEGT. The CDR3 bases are TGTGCCAGCAGTGAAGTTATGTACGAGCAGTACTTC. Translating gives CASSEVMYEQYF.

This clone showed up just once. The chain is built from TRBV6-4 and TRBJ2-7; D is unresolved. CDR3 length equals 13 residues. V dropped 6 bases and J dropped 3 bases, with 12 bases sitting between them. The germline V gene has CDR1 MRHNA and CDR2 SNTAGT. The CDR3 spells CASSRDRSYEQYF. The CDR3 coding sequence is TGTGCCAGCAGCCGCGATAGGAGCTACGAGCAGTACTTC.

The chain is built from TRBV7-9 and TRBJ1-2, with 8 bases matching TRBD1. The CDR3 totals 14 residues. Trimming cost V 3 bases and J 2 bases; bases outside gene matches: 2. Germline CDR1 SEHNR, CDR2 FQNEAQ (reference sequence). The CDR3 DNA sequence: TGTGCCAGCAGCTTGGGACAGGCCAACTATGGCTACACCTTC. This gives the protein CASSLGQANYGYTF. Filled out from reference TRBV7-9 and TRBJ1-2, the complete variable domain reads DTGVSQNPRHKITKRGQNVTFRCDPISEHNRLYWYRQTLGQGPEFLTYFQNEAQLEKSRLLSDRFSAERPKGSFSTLEIQRTEQGDSAMYLCASSLGQANYGYTFGSGTRLTVV.

The CDR3 bases are TGTGCCAGCAGCTCTTTGGACAGCTATGGCTACACCTTC. Residues: CASSSLDSYGYTF. The chain has TRBV7-6 and TRBJ1-2, with D tentatively TRBD1 (6 bases). Germline CDR1 and CDR2: SGHVS and FNYEAQ. Trimming removed 4 bases at V and 4 bases at J, with 10 bases between. The CDR3 length is 13 residues.

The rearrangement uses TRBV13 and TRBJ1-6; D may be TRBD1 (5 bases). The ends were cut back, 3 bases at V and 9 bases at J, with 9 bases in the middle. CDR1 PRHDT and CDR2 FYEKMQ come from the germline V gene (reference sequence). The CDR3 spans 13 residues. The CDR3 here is CASSFRGSSPLHF. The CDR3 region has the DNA TGTGCCAGCAGCTTTAGGGGAAGTTCACCCCTCCACTTT.

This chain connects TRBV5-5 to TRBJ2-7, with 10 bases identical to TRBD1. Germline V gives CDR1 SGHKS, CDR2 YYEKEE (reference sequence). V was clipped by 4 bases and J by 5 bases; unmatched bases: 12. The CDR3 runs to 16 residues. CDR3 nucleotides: TGTGCCAGCAGCGATGACAGGGGGCGGTTTCTCCACGAGCAGTACTTC. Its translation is CASSDDRGRFLHEQYF. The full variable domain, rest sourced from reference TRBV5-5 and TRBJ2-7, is DAGVTQSPTHLIKTRGQQVTLRCSPISGHKSVSWYQQVLGQGPQFIFQYYEKEERGRGNFPDRFSARQFPNYSSELNVNALLLGDSALYLCASSDDRGRFLHEQYFGPGTRLTVT.

DNA for the CDR3: TGTGCCAGCAGCTTAGGGTGGGGCTATGCGTACACTGAAGCTTTCTTT. It specifies CASSLGWGYAYTEAFF. The chain recombines TRBV7-6 with TRBJ1-1, with D tentatively TRBD1 (5 bases). This CDR3 region has 16 residues. CDR1 and CDR2 (germline): SGHVS, FNYEAQ. Trimming removed 1 base at V and 3 bases at J, with 15 bases between.

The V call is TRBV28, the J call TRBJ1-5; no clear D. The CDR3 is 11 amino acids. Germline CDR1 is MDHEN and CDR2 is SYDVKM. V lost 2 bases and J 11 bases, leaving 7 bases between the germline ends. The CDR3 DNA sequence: TGTGCCAGCAGTTTAAGGGAGTCCCAGCATTTT. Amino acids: CASSLRESQHF. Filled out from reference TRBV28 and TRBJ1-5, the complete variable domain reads DVKVTQSSRYLVKRTGEKVFLECVQDMDHENMFWYRQDPGLGLRLIYFSYDVKMKEKGDIPEGYSVSREKKERFSLILESASTNQTSMYLCASSLRESQHFGDGTRLSIL.

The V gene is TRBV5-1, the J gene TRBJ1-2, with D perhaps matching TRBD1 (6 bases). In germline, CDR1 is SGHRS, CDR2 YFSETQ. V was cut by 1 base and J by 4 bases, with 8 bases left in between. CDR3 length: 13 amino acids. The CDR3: CASSLRTAYGYTF. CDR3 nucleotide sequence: TGCGCCAGCAGCTTGCGGACAGCCTATGGCTACACCTTC.

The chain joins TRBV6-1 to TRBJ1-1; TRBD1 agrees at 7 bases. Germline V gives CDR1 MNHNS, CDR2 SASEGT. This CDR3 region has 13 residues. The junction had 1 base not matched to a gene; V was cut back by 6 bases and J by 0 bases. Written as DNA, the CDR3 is TGTGCCAGCAGAGGGGGCCTGAACACTGAAGCTTTCTTT. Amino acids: CASRGGLNTEAFF.

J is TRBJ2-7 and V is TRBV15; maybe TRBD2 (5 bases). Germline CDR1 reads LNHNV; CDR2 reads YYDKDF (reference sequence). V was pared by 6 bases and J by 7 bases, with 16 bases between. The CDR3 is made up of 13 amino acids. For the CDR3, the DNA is TGTGCCACCAGTAGGGAGATCATGGGGGAGCAGTACTTC. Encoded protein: CATSREIMGEQYF.

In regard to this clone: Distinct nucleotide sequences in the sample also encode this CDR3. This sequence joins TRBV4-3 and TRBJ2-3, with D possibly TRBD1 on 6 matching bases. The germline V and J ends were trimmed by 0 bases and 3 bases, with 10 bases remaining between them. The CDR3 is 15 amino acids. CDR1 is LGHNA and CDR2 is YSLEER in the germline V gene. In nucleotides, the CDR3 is TGCGCCAGCAGCCAAGACCCCAGGGGAACAGATACGCAGTATTTT. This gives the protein CASSQDPRGTDTQYF.

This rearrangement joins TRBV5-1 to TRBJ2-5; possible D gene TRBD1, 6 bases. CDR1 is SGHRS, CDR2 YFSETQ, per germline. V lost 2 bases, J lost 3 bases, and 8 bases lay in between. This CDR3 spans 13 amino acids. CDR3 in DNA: TGCGCCAGCAGCTTAGGGGGTAAAGAGACCCAGTACTTC. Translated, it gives CASSLGGKETQYF. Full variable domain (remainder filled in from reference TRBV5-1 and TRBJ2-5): KAGVTQTPRYLIKTRGQQVTLSCSPISGHRSVSWYQQTPGQGLQFLFEYFSETQRNKGNFPGRFSGRQFSNSRSEMNVSTLELGDSALYLCASSLGGKETQYFGPGTRLLVL.

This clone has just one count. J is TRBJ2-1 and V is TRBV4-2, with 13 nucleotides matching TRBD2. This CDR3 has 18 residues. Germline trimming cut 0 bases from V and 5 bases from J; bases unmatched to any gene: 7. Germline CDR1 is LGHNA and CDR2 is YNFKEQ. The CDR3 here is CASSQDPGLAGSNNEQFF. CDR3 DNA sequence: TGTGCCAGCAGCCAAGATCCGGGACTAGCGGGAAGCAACAATGAGCAGTTCTTC.

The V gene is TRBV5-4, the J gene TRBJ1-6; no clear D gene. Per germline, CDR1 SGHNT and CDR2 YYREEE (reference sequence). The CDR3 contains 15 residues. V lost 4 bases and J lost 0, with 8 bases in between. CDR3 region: CASSQHHSYNSPLHF. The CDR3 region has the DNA TGTGCCAGCAGCCAACACCACTCCTATAATTCACCCCTCCACTTT. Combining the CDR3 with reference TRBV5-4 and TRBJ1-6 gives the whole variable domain ETGVTQSPTHLIKTRGQQVTLRCSSQSGHNTVSWYQQALGQGPQFIFQYYREEENGRGNFPPRFSGLQFPNYSSELNVNALELDDSALYLCASSQHHSYNSPLHFGNGTRLTVT.

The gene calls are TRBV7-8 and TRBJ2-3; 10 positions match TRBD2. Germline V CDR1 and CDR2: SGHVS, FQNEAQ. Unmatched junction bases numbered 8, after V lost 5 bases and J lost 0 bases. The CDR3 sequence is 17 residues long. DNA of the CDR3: TGTGCCAGCAGCGCCCTAGCGGGAGCGCCTAGCACAGATACGCAGTATTTT. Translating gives CASSALAGAPSTDTQYF.

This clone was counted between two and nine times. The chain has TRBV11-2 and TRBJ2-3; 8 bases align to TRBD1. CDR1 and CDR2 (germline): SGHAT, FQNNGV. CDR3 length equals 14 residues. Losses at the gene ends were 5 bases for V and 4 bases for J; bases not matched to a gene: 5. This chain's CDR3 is CASSLDRAADTQYF. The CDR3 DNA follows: TGTGCCAGCAGCCTGGACAGGGCCGCAGATACGCAGTATTTT.

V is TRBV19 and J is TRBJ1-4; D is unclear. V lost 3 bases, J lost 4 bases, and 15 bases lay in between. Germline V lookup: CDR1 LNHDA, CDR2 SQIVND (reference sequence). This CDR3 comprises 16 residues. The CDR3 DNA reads TGTGCCAGTAGTATCAGGAGGTATGAGGGTAATGAAAAACTGTTTTTT. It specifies CASSIRRYEGNEKLFF.

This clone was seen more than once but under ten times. Here the CDR3 DNA reads TGTGCCAGCAGTCCCGGAGAGAACACTGAAGCTTTCTTT. Protein product: CASSPGENTEAFF. V is TRBV6-1 and J is TRBJ1-1; D is ambiguous. With 5 bases removed from V and 1 base from J, the gap between germline ends came to 8 bases. The CDR3 is 13 residues long. CDR1 MNHNS and CDR2 SASEGT come from the germline V gene.

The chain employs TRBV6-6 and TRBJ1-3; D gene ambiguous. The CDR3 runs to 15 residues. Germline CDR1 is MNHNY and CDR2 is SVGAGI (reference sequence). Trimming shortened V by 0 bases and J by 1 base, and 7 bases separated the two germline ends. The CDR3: CASSYSASSGNTIYF. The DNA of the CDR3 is TGTGCCAGCAGTTACTCAGCGTCTTCTGGAAACACCATATATTTT.